This T cell receptor beta chain was identified during a study of T cells in Graves' hyperthyroidism and ophthalmopathy. There were TCR beta CDR3 regions amplified from RNA transcripts. HTBI primers were used for first-round RT-PCR of the TCR CDR3. TCRdb redid the calling of the multiplex PCR reads with MiXCR, one entry per CDR3 protein. The sample carries hundreds of thousands of distinct CDR3 sequences, around a third recorded once. The CDR3 is 13 residues long. The V end was cut by 8 bases, the J end by 0 bases, with 8 bases between. The V gene's germline CDR1 is MNHGY and CDR2 SVAAGI. The study enrolled patients aged 18 to 65 with newly diagnosed hyperthyroidism of under 2 months' duration. This clonotype came up a few times. Its antigen is unknown. Study findings and constraints: Most expanded thyroid clonotypes above 0.001 also appeared in blood.

Input material: blood. This sequence joins TRBV6-9 and TRBJ1-5; D not certain. The receptor comes from a woman between 40 and 55 years old with Graves' hyperthyroidism. The CDR3 nucleotides are TGTGCCAGCGGAACATATAGCAATCAGCCCCAGCATTTT. Amino acids: CASGTYSNQPQHF.